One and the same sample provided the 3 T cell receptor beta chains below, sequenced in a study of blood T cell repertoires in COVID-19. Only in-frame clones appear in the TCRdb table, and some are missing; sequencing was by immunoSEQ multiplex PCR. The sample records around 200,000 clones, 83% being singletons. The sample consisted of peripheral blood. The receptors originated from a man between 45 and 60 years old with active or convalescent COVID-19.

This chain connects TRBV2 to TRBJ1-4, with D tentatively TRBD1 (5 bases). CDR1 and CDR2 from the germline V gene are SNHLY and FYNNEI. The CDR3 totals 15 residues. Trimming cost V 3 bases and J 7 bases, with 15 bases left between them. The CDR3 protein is CASSDAGGGSEKLFF. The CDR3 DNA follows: TGTGCCAGCAGTGACGCGGGGGGAGGGAGTGAAAAACTGTTTTTT.

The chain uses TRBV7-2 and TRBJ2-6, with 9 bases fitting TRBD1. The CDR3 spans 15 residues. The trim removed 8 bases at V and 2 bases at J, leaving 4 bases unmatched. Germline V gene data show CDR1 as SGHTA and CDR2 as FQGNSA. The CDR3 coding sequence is TGTGCCAGCGGGACAGGGCTTGCTGGGGCCAACGTCCTGACTTTC. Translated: CASGTGLAGANVLTF.

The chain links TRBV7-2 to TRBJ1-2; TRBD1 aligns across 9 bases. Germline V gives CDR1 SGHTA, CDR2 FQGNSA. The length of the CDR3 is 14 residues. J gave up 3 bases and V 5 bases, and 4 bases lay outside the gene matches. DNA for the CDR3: TGTGCCAGCAGCCGGGACAGGGTGGACTATGGCTACACCTTC. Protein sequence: CASSRDRVDYGYTF.